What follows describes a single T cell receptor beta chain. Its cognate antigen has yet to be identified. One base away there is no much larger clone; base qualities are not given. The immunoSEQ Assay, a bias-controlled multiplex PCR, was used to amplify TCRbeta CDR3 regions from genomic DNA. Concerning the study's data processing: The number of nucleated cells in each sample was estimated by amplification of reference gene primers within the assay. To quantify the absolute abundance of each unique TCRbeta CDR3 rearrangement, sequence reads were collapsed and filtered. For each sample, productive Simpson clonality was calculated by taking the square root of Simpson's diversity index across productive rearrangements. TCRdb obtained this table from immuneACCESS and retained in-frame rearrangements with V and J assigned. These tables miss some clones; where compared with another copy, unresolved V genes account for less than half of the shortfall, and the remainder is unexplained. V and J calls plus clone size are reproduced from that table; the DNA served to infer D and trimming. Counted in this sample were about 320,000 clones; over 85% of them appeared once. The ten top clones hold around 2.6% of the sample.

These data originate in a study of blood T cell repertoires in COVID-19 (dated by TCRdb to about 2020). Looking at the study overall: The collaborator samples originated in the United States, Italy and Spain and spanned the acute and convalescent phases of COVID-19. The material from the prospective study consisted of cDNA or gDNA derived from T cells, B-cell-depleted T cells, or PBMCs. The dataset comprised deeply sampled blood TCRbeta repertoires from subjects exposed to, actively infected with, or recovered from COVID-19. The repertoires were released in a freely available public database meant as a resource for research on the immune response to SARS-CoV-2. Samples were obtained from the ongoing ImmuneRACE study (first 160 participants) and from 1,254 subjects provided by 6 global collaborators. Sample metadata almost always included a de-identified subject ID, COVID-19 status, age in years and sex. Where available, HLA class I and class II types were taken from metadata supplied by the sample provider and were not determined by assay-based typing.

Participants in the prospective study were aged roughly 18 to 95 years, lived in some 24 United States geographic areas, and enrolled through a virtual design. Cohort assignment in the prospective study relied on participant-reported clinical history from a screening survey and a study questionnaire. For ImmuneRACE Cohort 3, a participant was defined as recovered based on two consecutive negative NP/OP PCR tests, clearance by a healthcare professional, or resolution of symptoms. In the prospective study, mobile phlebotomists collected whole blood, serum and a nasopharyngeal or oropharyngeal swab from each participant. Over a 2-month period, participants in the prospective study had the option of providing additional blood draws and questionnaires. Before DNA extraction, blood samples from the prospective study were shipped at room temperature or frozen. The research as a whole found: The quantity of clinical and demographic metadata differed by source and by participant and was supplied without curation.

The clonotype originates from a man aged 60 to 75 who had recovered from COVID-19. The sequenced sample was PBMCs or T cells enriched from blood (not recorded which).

The encoded CDR3 is CASPPPGSMSYTF. The DNA is TGTGCCAGCCCACCCCCAGGTTCTATGAGCTACACCTTC. The V gene is TRBV25-1 and the J gene is TRBJ1-2, with the D segment identity uncertain. The CDR3 has 13 amino acids, counting the end cysteine and phenylalanine. Only the CDR3 region is kept as DNA, spanning 39 bases read in frame from base 1. V is cut by 8 bases and J by 9 bases, and the space between the germline ends is 19 bases. According to the germline V gene, CDR1 reads MGHDK and CDR2 reads SYGVNS.